The 27 T cell receptor beta chains reported below all come from one sample, sequenced in a study of blood T cell dynamics during melanoma immunotherapy. The data were produced by immunoSEQ multiplex PCR, yet TCRdb's version contains in-frame clones alone and is incomplete. The sample consists of roughly 16,000 clones, 83% of them appearing once. Time point given: pre-treatment baseline. Sample: blood, taken from a patient treated with checkpoint blockade. Receptors were obtained from a human donor with melanoma.

This clone was observed once. V and J are TRBV6-5 and TRBJ2-7; 10 nucleotides agree with TRBD1. V shed 4 bases and J 3 bases; nucleotides not matched to a gene: 9. This CDR3 is 16 amino acids long. CDR1 and CDR2 from the germline V gene are MNHEY and SVGAGI. The CDR3 spells CASSSLRDRGLYEQYF. The CDR3 DNA sequence: TGTGCCAGCAGTTCCCTCCGGGACAGGGGCCTCTACGAGCAGTACTTC.

This clone was observed once. The chain recombines TRBV29-1 with TRBJ1-1, with D hard to call. Trimming took 6 bases from V and 1 from J, leaving 9 bases between them. Germline V gene lookup returns CDR1 SQVTM and CDR2 ANQGSEA. The CDR3 sequence is 12 residues long. This CDR3 is CSVDRKNTEAFF. In DNA form, the CDR3 reads TGCAGCGTCGACCGGAAGAACACTGAAGCTTTCTTT.

The V and J genes are TRBV7-8 and TRBJ2-5; 9 positions agree with TRBD1. The V gene end was trimmed by 5 bases and the J gene end by 2 bases; junction bases not matched to a gene: 6. Germline CDR1 and CDR2: SGHVS and FQNEAQ. The CDR3 consists of 15 residues. In DNA form, the CDR3 reads TGTGCCAGCAGCCCCCTCGGGACAGGGCAAGAGACCCAGTACTTC. Translating it yields CASSPLGTGQETQYF. The full variable domain, completed using reference TRBV7-8 and TRBJ2-5, is GAGVSQSPRYKVAKRGQDVALRCDPISGHVSLFWYQQALGQGPEFLTYFQNEAQLDKSGLPSDRFFAERPEGSVSTLKIQRTQQEDSAVYLCASSPLGTGQETQYFGPGTRLLVL.

This clone occurred a few times. V usage is TRBV11-2 and J usage is TRBJ1-2; D is uncertain. The V gene lost 2 bases and the J gene lost 4 bases, with 8 bases spanning the gap. CDR3 length: 13 residues. Germline CDR1 and CDR2: SGHAT and FQNNGV. This chain's CDR3 is CASSLSAVYGYTF. The DNA for the CDR3 is TGTGCCAGCAGCTTATCTGCAGTCTATGGCTACACCTTC.

The chain is built from TRBV7-3 and TRBJ2-5, with 8 positions matching TRBD1. Germline CDR1 and CDR2: SGHTA and FQGTGA. V trimming: 5 bases; J trimming: 7 bases; junction bases outside the gene matches: 6. The CDR3 extends over 13 amino acids. CDR3: CASSAGQAGTQYF. The CDR3 bases are TGTGCCAGCAGCGCGGGACAGGCTGGGACCCAGTACTTC.

The V and J genes are TRBV18 and TRBJ1-1, with 7 bases aligning to TRBD1. This CDR3 region has 16 residues. J gave up 0 bases and V 1 base, and 5 bases lay outside the gene matches. CDR1 is KGHSH and CDR2 is LQKENI in the germline V gene. The CDR3 bases are TGTGCCAGCTCACCACAGGCAGGGGGAGTGAACACTGAAGCTTTCTTT. This codes for CASSPQAGGVNTEAFF. The variable domain in full, with the rest retrieved from reference TRBV18 and TRBJ1-1, is NAGVMQNPRHLVRRRGQEARLRCSPMKGHSHVYWYRQLPEEGLKFMVYLQKENIIDESGMPKERFSAEFPKEGPSILRIQQVVRGDSAAYFCASSPQAGGVNTEAFFGQGTRLTVV.

The sample holds a few counts of this clone. The chain links TRBV2 to TRBJ2-4; 12 nucleotides line up with TRBD1. The V gene's germline CDR1 is SNHLY and CDR2 FYNNEI. The CDR3 loop spans 18 amino acids. After removal of 7 bases from V and 0 bases from J, the junction contained 10 bases not matched to a gene. This chain's CDR3 is CASTVGTGGRLAKNIQYF. CDR3 bases: TGTGCCAGCACTGTCGGGACAGGGGGCCGGTTAGCCAAAAACATTCAGTACTTC.

The J gene is TRBJ2-4, the V gene TRBV19; possibly TRBD1 or TRBD2 for D (5 bases each). Trimming stripped 5 bases from V and 6 bases from J, with 17 bases between. The CDR3 is 15 amino acids. Germline-derived CDR1 and CDR2 are LNHDA and SQIVND (reference sequence). This CDR3 reads CASSDLRGRGNIQYF. The CDR3 nucleotides are TGTGCCAGTAGTGACCTGAGGGGTAGGGGAAACATTCAGTACTTC.

This clone was observed a few times. V and J are TRBV2 and TRBJ2-7, with 7 positions matching TRBD1. The length of the CDR3 is 12 residues. Germline V lookup: CDR1 SNHLY, CDR2 FYNNEI. The ends lost 7 bases at V and 5 bases at J; junction bases unmatched: 5. This CDR3 reads CASTETGNEQYF. CDR3 DNA sequence: TGTGCCAGCACCGAGACAGGGAACGAGCAGTACTTC.

The chain is built from TRBV11-3 and TRBJ2-5; D unresolved. The CDR3 extends over 12 amino acids. Looked up from germline, CDR1 is SGHNT and CDR2 is YENEEA. Trimming removed 5 bases at V and 4 bases at J, with 8 bases between. CDR3 sequence reads: CASSTNRETQYF. The CDR3 DNA reads TGTGCCAGCAGCACTAACCGAGAGACCCAGTACTTC.

This clone counts as medium-sized (0.01 to 0.1%). The chain has TRBV29-1 and TRBJ2-7, with 9 nucleotides matching TRBD2. CDR1 is SQVTM, CDR2 ANQGSEA, per germline. The ends lost 0 bases at V and 4 bases at J; junction bases unmatched: 4. The CDR3 consists of 14 residues. CDR3 protein: CSVEDGTSSYEQYF. The CDR3 DNA reads TGCAGCGTTGAAGATGGGACTAGCAGTTACGAGCAGTACTTC.

This chain joins TRBV6-1 and TRBJ1-1; 7 nucleotides align to TRBD1. Germline trimming cut 6 bases from V and 1 base from J; bases unmatched to any gene: 2. The CDR3 loop spans 13 amino acids. Germline CDR1 reads MNHNS; CDR2 reads SASEGT. The DNA for the CDR3 is TGTGCCAGCAGGGAGGGGGCGAACACTGAAGCTTTCTTT. Protein product: CASREGANTEAFF.

The CDR3 loop is CASSIATGATDTQYF. In nucleotides, the CDR3 is TGTGCCAGTAGTATAGCGACAGGGGCTACAGATACGCAGTATTTT. The chain has TRBV19 and TRBJ2-3, with 8 bases aligning to TRBD1. The CDR3 extends over 15 amino acids. J lost 3 bases, V lost 1 base, and 3 bases had no gene match. Germline CDR1 is LNHDA and CDR2 is SQIVND (reference sequence).

The chain uses TRBV2 and TRBJ2-7; TRBD2 matches at 8 bases. CDR3 length equals 17 residues. CDR1 is SNHLY and CDR2 is FYNNEI in the germline V gene. Trimming cost V 6 bases and J 3 bases; bases outside gene matches: 16. CDR3 nucleotide sequence: TGTGCCAGCAGCCTTCTGAGGGGCGGGAGGATCAACTACGAGCAGTACTTC. Amino acids: CASSLLRGGRINYEQYF.

The chain joins TRBV9 to TRBJ2-1; D is uncertain. Germline V CDR1 and CDR2: SGDLS, YYNGEE. The CDR3 extends over 13 amino acids. The V end was cut by 0 bases, the J end by 5 bases, with 6 bases between. CDR3 sequence reads: CASSVGPDNEQFF. CDR3 coding DNA: TGTGCCAGCAGCGTAGGGCCTGACAATGAGCAGTTCTTC.

Turning to this clone: A read error may account for a junction end that differs from germline. V is TRBV7-7 and J is TRBJ1-1, with D hard to call. There are 13 residues in the CDR3. Looked up from germline, CDR1 is SSHAT and CDR2 is FNYEAQ (reference sequence). Written as DNA, the CDR3 is TGTGCTAGCAGCTTGTCCCTGAACACTGAAGCTTTCTTT. Encoded protein: CASSLSLNTEAFF.

CDR3 nucleotide sequence: TGTGCCAGCAGCTTAGGAAGGCAGGGCAGCACAGATACGCAGTATTTT. This codes for CASSLGRQGSTDTQYF. The V call is TRBV7-3, the J call TRBJ2-3; D possibly corresponds to TRBD1 (5 bases). V was shortened by 2 bases and J by 0 bases, with 12 bases between the two germline ends. CDR1 is SGHTA and CDR2 is FQGTGA in the germline V gene. The CDR3 consists of 16 residues.

This chain connects TRBV29-1 to TRBJ2-2, with D unresolved. The germline V gene encodes CDR1 SQVTM and CDR2 ANQGSEA. The V gene lost 5 bases and the J gene lost 0 bases, with 13 bases spanning the gap. The CDR3 spans 15 residues. The CDR3 reads CSVLERSTNTGELFF. As DNA, the CDR3 is TGCAGCGTTTTAGAAAGATCGACGAACACCGGGGAGCTGTTTTTT.

The DNA for the CDR3 is TGTGCCAGCAGTTTATGGGAGGGAAACTCCTACAATGAGCAGTTCTTC. Protein sequence: CASSLWEGNSYNEQFF. The genes are TRBV27 and TRBJ2-1; the match to TRBD2 covers 7 bases. Germline V gene data show CDR1 as MNHEY and CDR2 as SMNVEV (reference sequence). Losses at the gene ends were 1 base for V and 0 bases for J; bases not matched to a gene: 3. This CDR3 region has 16 residues.

V and J are TRBV23-1 and TRBJ1-1; 10 positions match TRBD1. TRBV23-1 is flagged as an ORF with uncertain function. The CDR3 is made up of 16 amino acids. Trimming removed 7 bases from V and 0 bases from J; junction bases left unmatched: 8. The CDR3 here is CASTPGQGCMNTEAFF. CDR3 bases: TGCGCCAGCACTCCGGGACAGGGGTGTATGAACACTGAAGCTTTCTTT.

The chain employs TRBV6-1 and TRBJ1-2; 8 positions match TRBD1. V shed 4 bases and J 7 bases; nucleotides not matched to a gene: 14. Germline V CDR1 and CDR2: MNHNS, SASEGT. This CDR3 has 16 residues. The CDR3 protein is CASSVNGQGVLSGYTF. The CDR3, as DNA: TGTGCCAGCAGTGTAAATGGACAGGGAGTGCTCTCTGGCTACACCTTC.

The rearrangement links TRBV7-9 to TRBJ1-2, with D unclear. Germline values: CDR1 SEHNR, CDR2 FQNEAQ (reference sequence). Trimming removed 2 bases at V and 4 bases at J, with 8 bases between. The CDR3 totals 13 residues. This chain's CDR3 is CASSLSAVYGYTF. The CDR3 DNA reads TGTGCCAGCAGCTTATCTGCAGTCTATGGCTACACCTTC.

The CDR3 DNA follows: TGTGCCACACAGAAGAGCTCCTACGAGCAGTACTTC. It encodes CATQKSSYEQYF. The chain links TRBV28 to TRBJ2-7, with unresolved D. The germline CDR1 and CDR2 sequences are MDHEN and SYDVKM. The CDR3 has 12 residues. With 10 bases removed from V and 0 bases from J, the gap between germline ends came to 10 bases. The entire variable domain, with the rest obtained from reference TRBV28 and TRBJ2-7, is as follows: DVKVTQSSRYLVKRTGEKVFLECVQDMDHENMFWYRQDPGLGLRLIYFSYDVKMKEKGDIPEGYSVSREKKERFSLILESASTNQTSMYLCATQKSSYEQYFGPGTRLTVT.

The chain is built from TRBV4-2 and TRBJ2-1; D is ambiguous. CDR3 length equals 12 residues. From germline, CDR1 is LGHNA and CDR2 YNFKEQ. V shed 0 bases and J shed 7 bases, with 4 bases lying between them. The CDR3 DNA is TGTGCCAGCAGCCAAGATTGGAATGAGCAGTTCTTC. This codes for CASSQDWNEQFF.

The chain employs TRBV11-3 and TRBJ2-3; 7 bases match TRBD2. The junction had 13 bases not matched to a gene; V was cut back by 7 bases and J by 3 bases. Germline V gene sequence: CDR1 SGHNT, CDR2 YENEEA. The CDR3 has 16 residues. CDR3: CASNSGRVGRTDTQYF. CDR3 coding DNA: TGTGCCAGCAACTCAGGGAGGGTCGGGAGAACAGATACGCAGTATTTT.

This clone occurred once. The V gene is TRBV25-1, the J gene TRBJ1-2; possibly TRBD1 for D (6 bases). Germline-derived CDR1 and CDR2 are MGHDK and SYGVNS. V was clipped by 5 bases and J by 1 base, with 11 bases between them. The CDR3 length is 14 residues. In DNA form, the CDR3 reads TGTGCCAGCAGTACCCGAGGGGGTAACTATGGCTACACCTTC. This sequence encodes CASSTRGGNYGYTF.

The chain recombines TRBV2 with TRBJ2-1; 9 positions match TRBD2. This CDR3 has 19 residues. The germline V gene has CDR1 SNHLY and CDR2 FYNNEI. V shed 3 bases, J shed 2 bases, and the junction held 14 bases outside the gene matches. The CDR3 region is CASSDGTSRRPGPYNEQFF. CDR3 in DNA: TGTGCCAGCAGTGACGGGACTAGCCGCCGCCCGGGCCCCTACAATGAGCAGTTCTTC.